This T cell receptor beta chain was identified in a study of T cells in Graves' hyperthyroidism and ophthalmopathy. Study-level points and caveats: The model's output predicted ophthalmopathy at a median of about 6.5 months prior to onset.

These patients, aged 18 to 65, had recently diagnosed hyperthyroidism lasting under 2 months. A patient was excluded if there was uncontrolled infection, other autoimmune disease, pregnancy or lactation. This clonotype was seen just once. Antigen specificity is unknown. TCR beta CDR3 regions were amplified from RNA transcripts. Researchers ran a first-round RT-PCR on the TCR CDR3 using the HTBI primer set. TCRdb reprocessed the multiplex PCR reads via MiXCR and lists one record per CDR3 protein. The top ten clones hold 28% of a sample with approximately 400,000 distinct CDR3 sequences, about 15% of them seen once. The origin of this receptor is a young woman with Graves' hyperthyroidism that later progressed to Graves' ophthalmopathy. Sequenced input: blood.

In nucleotides, the CDR3 is TGCGCCAGCAGCTTGGAGCCCTCGGGTTCTACAGATACGCAGTATTTT. This gives the protein CASSLEPSGSTDTQYF. The chain employs TRBV5-1 and TRBJ2-3; the D is unclear. The length of the CDR3 is 16 residues. Germline-derived CDR1 and CDR2 are SGHRS and YFSETQ. The V gene lost 0 bases and the J gene lost 3 bases, with 14 bases spanning the gap.